This TCR beta chain was sequenced for a study of post-analysis software for immune sequencing data. Study-level findings and limits: Versus controls, multiple sclerosis patients showed significantly lower diversity (normalized Chao1). By F measure, strong co-clustering occurred among samples prepared in the same batch. Among a handful of TRBV segments more frequent in patients than controls were TRBV5-6, TRBV5-1 and TRBV20-1.

The sample holds a few counts of this clonotype. Its antigen is as yet unknown. The CDR3 has 14 amino acids. Presence of unique molecular identifiers characterized the TCR beta cDNA libraries. TCRdb used MiXCR to reprocess the PCR reads, holding one entry per CDR3 protein. The repertoire holds roughly 580,000 distinct CDR3 sequences, with 40% to 50% as singletons. The sequence was obtained from a girl aged 10 to 17 with multiple sclerosis. This sequence joins TRBV12-3 or TRBV12-4 and TRBJ2-4; possibly TRBD2 for D (6 bases). The DNA end is more similar to TRBJ2-7, so the J call may be wrong. The sample comprised blood. In DNA, the CDR3 is TGTGCCAGCAGTTTCGGGGGAGAGGGCTACGAGCAGTACTTC. Protein sequence: CASSFGGEGYEQYF.